The rows below give T cell receptor beta chains drawn from one sample of a study of control samples from healthy donors and cancer patients. Clones were read by immunoSEQ multiplex PCR, and TCRdb kept only the in-frame ones, dropping some. The sample contains about 55,000 clones, roughly 90% of which appear only once. Sequenced sample: blood. Receptor source: a man aged 50 or older in good health. The CDR3 runs from the conserved cysteine through the conserved F or W. A D gene is named only where the DNA matches it firmly. Some rows have no size entry. The others give once, few or many, or a class for an expanded clone.

j_call v_call clone_size d_call cdr3_nt cdr3_aa
TRBJ2-3 TRBV7-7 . . TGTGCCAGCAGCCAGGACCTCGTAGATACGCAGTATTTT CASSQDLVDTQYF
TRBJ1-2 TRBV28 . . TGTGCCAGCAGTTTGGCCATGGGCGGCTACACCTTC CASSLAMGGYTF
TRBJ2-5 TRBV11-2 . . TGTGCCAGCAGCCTGGTTCTGGGACTCAAAGAGACCCAGTACTTC CASSLVLGLKETQYF
TRBJ2-1 TRBV2 . TRBD2 TGTGCCAGCAGCGCCGGACTAGCGGGGGGCTCCTACAATGAGCAGTTCTTC CASSAGLAGGSYNEQFF
TRBJ1-5 TRBV28 . . TGTGCCAGCAGTGAGATTCGCAGGGTCGGCGGCAATCAGCCCCAGCATTTT CASSEIRRVGGNQPQHF
TRBJ1-4 TRBV6-4 once . TGTGCCAGTCTCAAAAGGGTCCCGTTTTTT CASLKRVPFF
TRBJ2-7 TRBV10-2 . TRBD2 TGCGCCAGCAGTGCACTAGCGGTGTCCTACGAGCAGTACTTC CASSALAVSYEQYF
TRBJ2-1 TRBV7-8 . . TGTGCCAGCAGCTTACCCTTCGACTATTCAGAGCAGTTCTTC CASSLPFDYSEQFF
TRBJ1-1 TRBV29-1 . . TGCAGCGTTGACGGCAGGGACTCAGGCGCTTTCTTT CSVDGRDSGAFF
TRBJ1-2 TRBV19 few . TGTGCCAGTAGTATTTCCGCTGTATCTCTGGGCTACACCTTC CASSISAVSLGYTF
TRBJ2-7 TRBV27 few TRBD1 TGTGCCAGCAGTTTCCGACAGGGCATCTACGAGCAGTACTTC CASSFRQGIYEQYF
TRBJ2-2 TRBV5-1 . TRBD2 TGCGCCAGCAGCTTTAGCGGGTTGGGCACCGGGGAGCTGTTTTTT CASSFSGLGTGELFF
TRBJ2-7 TRBV28 few . TGTGCCAGCAGTTTCCCCAACCTACTCGAGCAGTACTTC CASSFPNLLEQYF
TRBJ2-3 TRBV7-6 . . TGTGCCAGCAGCTTAGGTCGAGGAGATACGCAGTATTTT CASSLGRGDTQYF
TRBJ1-1 TRBV6-5 . . TGTGCCAGCAGCCCCCAGGTTTGGACTGAAGCTTTCTTT CASSPQVWTEAFF
TRBJ2-4 TRBV27 . . TGTGCCAGCAGTTTCCGCGGGGCGGCGGACATTCAGTACTTC CASSFRGAADIQYF
TRBJ1-3 TRBV28 . TRBD1 TGTGCCAGCAGTTTTCAGGGGGCAGTCGGAAACACCATATATTTT CASSFQGAVGNTIYF
TRBJ2-1 TRBV18 . TRBD1 TGTGCCAGCTCACCCACGGGACAGGGGAACAATGAGCAGTTCTTC CASSPTGQGNNEQFF
TRBJ1-1 TRBV30 . TRBD1 TGTGCCTACCGCCCGGGACAGGGATTCACCACTGAAGCTTTCTTT CAYRPGQGFTTEAFF
TRBJ2-6 TRBV24-1 . . TGTGCCACCAGTGATTTAGGGGCATCTGGGGCCAACGTCCTGACTTTC CATSDLGASGANVLTF
TRBJ1-2 TRBV27 . . TGTGCCCCCACCCATGGCTACACCTTC CAPTHGYTF
TRBJ2-3 TRBV7-9 few . TGTGCCAGCAGCTTAGGTATTGGGGACACAGATACGCAGTATTTT CASSLGIGDTDTQYF
TRBJ2-3 TRBV19 . TRBD2 TGTGCCAGTAGTTGGACTAGCGCAGATACGCAGTATTTT CASSWTSADTQYF
TRBJ2-2 TRBV7-8 . TRBD2 TGTGCCAGCAGCTGGACTAGCGGGAGAGGGACCGGGGAGCTGTTTTTT CASSWTSGRGTGELFF
TRBJ2-1 TRBV14 . . TGTGCCAGCAGCGTCCAGGGACTGTTCTACAATGAGCAGTTCTTC CASSVQGLFYNEQFF
TRBJ2-2 TRBV10-1 . . TGCGCCAGCAGTGAGTCGTCAGGGGCGCGTACCGGGGAGCTGTTTTTT CASSESSGARTGELFF
TRBJ1-2 TRBV19 . . TGTGCCAGTAGTGGAGGGACGTGGGGCTACACCTTC CASSGGTWGYTF
TRBJ2-1 TRBV9 . . TGTGCCAGCAGCGACACCAGCCGGGATCTAAATGAGCAGTTCTTC CASSDTSRDLNEQFF
TRBJ2-7 TRBV28 . TRBD1 TGTGCCAGCAGTCCCGTCTCGACAGGGACATACGAGCAGTACTTC CASSPVSTGTYEQYF
TRBJ1-2 TRBV7-9 . . TGTGCCAGCAGCTTAGGTCACGGTTCTAACTATGGCTACACCTTC CASSLGHGSNYGYTF
TRBJ2-7 TRBV18 . . TGTGCCAGCTCACCGACAGGCTCCCACTACGAGCAGTACTTC CASSPTGSHYEQYF
TRBJ2-3 TRBV5-1 . . TGCGCCAGCAGCCCATATGGTCTAGCAGCGACAGATACGCAGTATTTT CASSPYGLAATDTQYF
TRBJ2-2 TRBV9 . . TGTGCCAGCAATGTTGGGGAGCTGTTTTTT CASNVGELFF
TRBJ2-7 TRBV4-1 . TRBD2 TGCGCCAGCAGCCATCTAGCGGGGCCTAGCTCCTACGAGCAGTACTTC CASSHLAGPSSYEQYF
TRBJ1-4 TRBV6-5 . . TGTGCCAGCACCCGTGGGGGCAAAAGCGAAAAACTGTTTTTT CASTRGGKSEKLFF
TRBJ1-2 TRBV4-2 few . TGTGCCAGCAGCCAAGAAAACCTCGTTTCGGGGGGCTACACCTTC CASSQENLVSGGYTF
TRBJ2-1 TRBV5-5 . . TGTGCCAGCAGCTTGGGACGGGACTACAATGAGCAGTTCTTC CASSLGRDYNEQFF
TRBJ2-2 TRBV4-1 once . TGCGCCAGCAGCCAAGACGCAGGCAACACCGGGGAGCTGTTTTTT CASSQDAGNTGELFF
TRBJ2-7 TRBV6-9 . . TGTGCCAGCAGTTCCCCCCCATCGGGGGAGCAGTACTTC CASSSPPSGEQYF
TRBJ2-7 TRBV5-6 . TRBD2 TGTGCCAGCAGCTTTAGCGGGGGATACTACGAGCAGTACTTC CASSFSGGYYEQYF
TRBJ1-1 TRBV4-2 . TRBD1 TGTGCCAGCAGCCAAGAGGGACAGGTGAACACTGAAGCTTTCTTT CASSQEGQVNTEAFF
TRBJ2-5 TRBV27 . TRBD1 TGTGCCAGCAGTTTGTGGACAGGGGGATCCCCGCAGACCCAGTACTTC CASSLWTGGSPQTQYF
TRBJ2-3 TRBV7-8 . TRBD2 TGTGCCAGCAGCTTAGGGAACAGCGGGGCAGGTTATACGCAGTATTTT CASSLGNSGAGYTQYF
TRBJ1-1 TRBV6-2/TRBV6-3 . . TGTGCCAGCAGTTCGATGTACACTGAAGCTTTCTTT CASSSMYTEAFF
TRBJ1-1 TRBV9 . TRBD1 TGTGCCAGCAGCGTAGCAGGGGGCGGAACTGAAGCTTTCTTT CASSVAGGGTEAFF
TRBJ1-2 TRBV5-8 . . TGTGCCAGCAGCCCGGGGTCAGAGATTTATGGCTACACCTTC CASSPGSEIYGYTF
TRBJ2-6 TRBV12-3/TRBV12-4 . . TGTGCCAGCAGCCTTTCTGGGGCCAACGTCCTGACTTTC CASSLSGANVLTF
TRBJ2-1 TRBV24-1 once TRBD2 TGTGCCACCAGTGAGCGGGGACTAGCGGGAGATAGTCAGTTCTTC CATSERGLAGDSQFF